This T cell receptor (beta chain) is from a study of control samples from healthy donors and cancer patients. The repertoire was sequenced with immunoSEQ multiplex PCR; TCRdb's copy has only in-frame clones and lacks some. This sample has about 65,000 clones, with just over 90% found just once. The sequence derives from a woman in her forties or fifties with colorectal cancer. What was sequenced was PBMCs.

In nucleotides, the CDR3 is TGTGCCAGCAGCTTATTCGCAGGGGACCAAGAGACCCAGTACTTC. This encodes CASSLFAGDQETQYF. The chain joins TRBV7-3 to TRBJ2-5; TRBD1 is a possible D gene (6 bases). This CDR3 is 15 amino acids long. With 2 bases removed from V and 0 bases from J, the gap between germline ends came to 10 bases. Germline loops: CDR1 SGHTA, CDR2 FQGTGA.